The 25 T cell receptor beta chains listed next were all sequenced from one sample in a study of response to subunit inactivated influenza vaccine. MiXCR was run by TCRdb on the RT-PCR reads, yielding one entry per CDR3 protein. The data show about 530,000 distinct CDR3 sequences, with about 10% seen just once and 10% held by the top ten. The input for sequencing was PBMCs from blood, taken on the day of vaccination. These receptors came from a man in his fifties who received an inactivated influenza vaccine.

CDR3 nucleotides: TGTGCCACCAGCAGGGGAAGACAGCTTCACCGGGTTGTGGAGACCCAGTACTTC. The encoded protein is CATSRGRQLHRVVETQYF. The chain recombines TRBV15 with TRBJ2-5, with a possible D match to TRBD1 (5 bases). The ends were cut back, 3 bases at V and 5 bases at J, with 25 bases in the middle. CDR1 and CDR2 (germline): LNHNV, YYDKDF (reference sequence). CDR3 length: 18 residues.

In this sample, this clonotype turned up a few times. The rearrangement joins TRBV20-1 to TRBJ2-5, with 8 bases fitting TRBD1. The CDR3 covers 14 residues. The V gene's germline CDR1 is DFQATT and CDR2 SNEGSKA (reference sequence). Trimming at V came to 3 bases and at J to 0 bases, leaving 3 bases not matched to a gene. CDR3 residues: CSASWTGNQETQYF. The CDR3 DNA is TGCAGTGCTAGCTGGACAGGGAACCAAGAGACCCAGTACTTC.

This clonotype was seen only a few times. The rearrangement joins TRBV4-3 to TRBJ2-1; TRBD1 matches 7 bases. The CDR3 contains 15 residues. Germline-derived CDR1 and CDR2 are LGHNA and YSLEER. V shed 4 bases and J 5 bases; nucleotides not matched to a gene: 8. CDR3 sequence reads: CASSPGQSPHNEQFF. In DNA, the CDR3 is TGCGCCAGCAGCCCGGGACAGTCCCCCCACAATGAGCAGTTCTTC.

This clonotype was counted only a few times. This chain connects TRBV7-2 to TRBJ2-7, with D unclear. The CDR3 has 14 amino acids. Germline-derived CDR1 and CDR2 are SGHTA and FQGNSA. Trimming took 4 bases from V and 5 from J, leaving 15 bases between them. In nucleotides, the CDR3 is TGTGCCAGCAGCTCTGGAACTTATATCAACGAGCAGTACTTC. Protein product: CASSSGTYINEQYF. Full variable domain (rest looked up from reference TRBV7-2 and TRBJ2-7): GAGVSQSPSNKVTEKGKDVELRCDPISGHTALYWYRQSLGQGLEFLIYFQGNSAPDKSGLPSDRFSAERTGGSVSTLTIQRTQQEDSAVYLCASSSGTYINEQYFGPGTRLTVT.

This clonotype was seen only a few times. V and J are TRBV20-1 and TRBJ2-1, with 14 bases that match TRBD2. The CDR3 runs to 14 residues. From germline, CDR1 is DFQATT and CDR2 SNEGSKA (reference sequence). Trimming removed 6 bases from V and 5 bases from J; junction bases left unmatched: 3. This CDR3 is CSAEGLAGDNEQFF. The CDR3 DNA is TGCAGTGCCGAGGGACTAGCGGGGGACAATGAGCAGTTCTTC.

This clonotype was seen a few times. The V call is TRBV5-1, the J call TRBJ2-1, with 8 bases matching TRBD1. V shed 4 bases and J 6 bases; nucleotides not matched to a gene: 6. The CDR3 contains 14 residues. Germline-derived CDR1 and CDR2 are SGHRS and YFSETQ. The CDR3 here is CASSLGQGTNEQFF. The CDR3 nucleotides are TGCGCCAGCAGCCTAGGACAGGGCACCAATGAGCAGTTCTTC.

This clonotype was seen only a few times. The V and J genes are TRBV15 and TRBJ2-3; a weak D match, TRBD1 (5 bases). The CDR3 sequence is 17 residues long. Germline values: CDR1 LNHNV, CDR2 YYDKDF (reference sequence). The V end lost 0 bases, the J end lost 0 bases, and 13 bases lay between the germline ends. CDR3 loop: CATSRESLRGSTDTQYF. The CDR3 bases are TGTGCCACCAGCAGAGAGAGTTTAAGGGGCAGCACAGATACGCAGTATTTT.

This clonotype was counted a single time. The rearrangement links TRBV20-1 to TRBJ2-1; the D is unclear. Trimming pared 4 bases from V and 6 bases from J, leaving 13 bases between. CDR3 size: 13 residues. The V gene's germline CDR1 is DFQATT and CDR2 SNEGSKA (reference sequence). CDR3 in DNA: TGCAGTGCTAAAAATGGACCCGTCAATGAGCAGTTCTTC. Translated: CSAKNGPVNEQFF.

This clonotype showed up many times. The chain is built from TRBV5-1 and TRBJ2-5; TRBD1 matches 8 bases. The V and J ends lost 0 bases and 4 bases, in that order; junction bases with no gene match: 8. The V gene's germline CDR1 is SGHRS and CDR2 YFSETQ. This CDR3 contains 16 residues. CDR3 nucleotides: TGCGCCAGCAGCTTGGACCACAGGGGGAAAGGAGAGACCCAGTACTTC. Its translation is CASSLDHRGKGETQYF.

This CDR3 reads CASSYYGQETQYF. Written as DNA, the CDR3 is TGTGCCAGCAGTTATTACGGCCAAGAGACCCAGTACTTC. V usage is TRBV6-6 and J usage is TRBJ2-5; D is uncertain. V lost 3 bases to trimming and J lost 1 base, with 6 bases between them. The germline gives CDR1 MNHNY, CDR2 SVGAGI (reference sequence). There are 13 residues in the CDR3.

This sequence joins TRBV12-3 or TRBV12-4 and TRBJ1-5; D possibly corresponds to TRBD1 (5 bases). Trimming left V 3 bases short and J 7 bases short, with 13 bases between. The CDR3 contains 14 residues. The CDR3 sequence: CASSFQGPSQPQHF. The CDR3 DNA sequence: TGTGCCAGCAGTTTTCAGGGACCGAGCCAGCCCCAGCATTTT.

This clonotype has more than one count but fewer than ten. The V call is TRBV5-1, the J call TRBJ2-3, with a possible D match to TRBD2 (6 bases). Trimming pared 0 bases from V and 0 bases from J, leaving 11 bases between. Looked up from germline, CDR1 is SGHRS and CDR2 is YFSETQ. The CDR3 length is 16 residues. The CDR3 loop reads CASSLGSGTSTDTQYF. The CDR3 DNA reads as TGCGCCAGCAGCTTGGGGTCAGGGACTAGCACAGATACGCAGTATTTT.

This clonotype appeared a few times. This chain uses TRBV4-3 with TRBJ2-1; D call uncertain. Germline loops: CDR1 LGHNA, CDR2 YSLEER. Trimming pared 0 bases from V and 0 bases from J, leaving 6 bases between. The CDR3 runs 15 residues. In DNA, the CDR3 is TGCGCCAGCAGCCAAGACGACATCTCCTACAATGAGCAGTTCTTC. This codes for CASSQDDISYNEQFF.

In its sample, this clonotype was seen a few times. The chain has TRBV5-1 and TRBJ2-2, with 9 bases matching TRBD1. V lost 3 bases to trimming and J lost 5 bases; unmatched junction nucleotides: 5. The CDR3 consists of 15 residues. Germline lookup yields CDR1 SGHRS and CDR2 YFSETQ. This chain's CDR3 is CASSSQGARTGELFF. The CDR3 DNA sequence: TGCGCCAGCAGCTCACAGGGGGCTAGAACCGGGGAGCTGTTTTTT.

V gene TRBV2 combines with J gene TRBJ2-1; 9 bases are a match to TRBD2. CDR3 length: 15 residues. Per germline, CDR1 SNHLY and CDR2 FYNNEI. V shed 1 base and J 9 bases; nucleotides not matched to a gene: 7. The chain's CDR3 is CASSEGRAGGGEQFF. The CDR3 coding sequence is TGTGCCAGCAGTGAAGGAAGAGCGGGGGGCGGTGAGCAGTTCTTC.

This clonotype has just a few counts. The chain employs TRBV20-1 and TRBJ2-4; TRBD2 is a possible D gene (6 bases). V lost 0 bases to trimming and J lost 8 bases, with 20 bases between them. The CDR3 contains 16 residues. The germline gives CDR1 DFQATT, CDR2 SNEGSKA (reference sequence). This chain's CDR3 is CSARDPLLRDGHIQYF. The CDR3 bases are TGCAGTGCTAGAGATCCGCTCTTGCGGGACGGGCACATTCAGTACTTC.

There are a few counts of this clonotype. The rearrangement uses TRBV11-2 and TRBJ1-2; D might be TRBD1 (5 bases). The CDR3 is 15 residues long. Germline lookup yields CDR1 SGHAT and CDR2 FQNNGV. Trimming stripped 7 bases from V and 4 bases from J, with 19 bases between. The CDR3 here is CASTADRGGSYGYTF. In nucleotides, the CDR3 is TGTGCCAGCACCGCAGATCGGGGGGGAAGCTATGGCTACACCTTC.

This chain links TRBV4-1 with TRBJ2-3; no clear D. V lost 1 base and J 0 bases, leaving 11 bases between the germline ends. Germline-derived CDR1 and CDR2 are MGHRA and YSYEKL. CDR3 length: 16 amino acids. The CDR3 here is CASSQAESSSTDTQYF. CDR3 DNA sequence: TGCGCCAGCAGCCAAGCGGAAAGCTCTAGCACAGATACGCAGTATTTT.

This clonotype was counted once. The chain employs TRBV6-2 or TRBV6-3 and TRBJ2-7; D remains unclear. Deletions cut 4 bases from V and 4 bases from J, with 11 bases between. This CDR3 spans 13 amino acids. Germline V gives CDR1 MNHEY, CDR2 SVGEGT. The CDR3 here is CASSSWDMYEQYF. The DNA for the CDR3 is TGTGCCAGCAGTTCATGGGATATGTACGAGCAGTACTTC.

The chain carries TRBV4-1 and TRBJ2-1, with D uncertain. Trimming took 0 bases from V and 6 from J, leaving 12 bases between them. Germline values: CDR1 MGHRA, CDR2 YSYEKL. There are 15 residues in the CDR3. The CDR3 region has the DNA TGCGCCAGCAGCCAAGATCGGGTCAGCTTCAATGAGCAGTTCTTC. It yields the protein CASSQDRVSFNEQFF.

This chain uses TRBV10-3 with TRBJ2-7, with 11 bases identical to TRBD1. V gave up 8 bases and J gave up 4 bases; unmatched junction bases: 4. Germline CDR1 reads ENHRY; CDR2 reads SYGVKD. This CDR3 has 13 residues. The CDR3 DNA reads as TGTGCCATCGGGGGACAGGGGGTATACGAGCAGTACTTC. Its translation: CAIGGQGVYEQYF.

This clonotype was picked up a small number of times. V and J are TRBV11-2 and TRBJ1-1; the D gene is possibly TRBD1 (5 bases). With 6 bases removed from V and 5 bases from J, the gap between germline ends came to 16 bases. CDR1 and CDR2 (germline): SGHAT, FQNNGV. This CDR3 spans 14 amino acids. CDR3 DNA: TGTGCCAGCAGTCGCCCCCCAAAGGGGACTGAAGCTTTCTTT. This encodes CASSRPPKGTEAFF.

V is TRBV7-2 and J is TRBJ2-3; D remains ambiguous. V gave up 5 bases and J gave up 5 bases, with 8 bases separating them. The CDR3 length is 12 residues. Germline assignment: CDR1 SGHTA and CDR2 FQGNSA. The CDR3 sequence is CASSPLLDTQYF. The CDR3 DNA reads as TGTGCCAGCAGCCCTCTTTTAGATACGCAGTATTTT. Filled out from reference TRBV7-2 and TRBJ2-3, the complete variable domain reads GAGVSQSPSNKVTEKGKDVELRCDPISGHTALYWYRQSLGQGLEFLIYFQGNSAPDKSGLPSDRFSAERTGGSVSTLTIQRTQQEDSAVYLCASSPLLDTQYFGPGTRLTVL.

This sequence joins TRBV12-3 or TRBV12-4 and TRBJ1-5, with a weak D call TRBD1 (6 bases). CDR3 length: 15 residues. V was cut by 0 bases and J by 6 bases, with 12 bases left in between. CDR3 protein: CASSLAQGSGQPQHF. CDR3 nucleotide sequence: TGTGCCAGCAGTTTAGCTCAGGGGTCCGGTCAGCCCCAGCATTTT.

The chain combines TRBV5-5 with TRBJ2-3; D is perhaps TRBD2 (5 bases). The CDR3 is 13 amino acids. V lost 4 bases and J 4 bases, leaving 10 bases between the germline ends. Germline V CDR1 and CDR2: SGHKS, YYEKEE (reference sequence). In nucleotides, the CDR3 is TGTGCCAGCAGCCGGACTCTCGCAGATACGCAGTATTTT. Protein: CASSRTLADTQYF.